This entry concerns a single TCR beta chain. Its antigen is undetermined. The PCR made use of 60 Vbeta and 13 Jbeta primers. Data came from immunoSEQ multiplex PCR; TCRdb stores just in-frame clones and leaves some out. The sample has under 200,000 clones, around 80% seen once. The CDR3 consists of 13 residues. V shed 6 bases and J shed 5 bases, with 13 bases lying between them. Germline V gene lookup returns CDR1 MNHNS and CDR2 SASEGT. These data originate in a study of cytomegalovirus exposure and HLA in healthy donors. General study results and limits: Researchers reported from a later analysis that most CMV-associated TCR beta chains appeared HLA-restricted. Excluded were some V segments that proved indistinguishable, including TRBV6-2 and TRBV6-3. Segments of the TCR beta V type were, in most cases, productive about 90% or about 30% of the time in an earlier analysis.

The V and J genes are TRBV6-1 and TRBJ1-2, with D possibly matching TRBD1 (6 bases). This TCR came from a man aged 35-49 years in good health and CMV-seronegative. Sequenced input: PBMCs. CDR3 region: CASRPGGGYGYTF. The CDR3 coding sequence is TGTGCCAGCAGACCGGGGGGCGGGTATGGCTACACCTTC.